A selection of T cell receptor beta chains follows, all from one sample in a study of identifying expanded T cells in peripheral blood. Repertoires were generated with immunoSEQ multiplex PCR, while TCRdb's copy carries only in-frame clones and drops some. The sample has around 80,000 clones; around 90% are singletons. Input material: blood. These receptor sequences come from a person between 18 and 69 years old in good health. The CDR3 runs from the conserved cysteine through the conserved F or W. The D gene is left open where the match is weak. Some rows mark clone size as missing; the rest say once, few, many or name a class of expanded clone.

length	size	V	D	J	DNA	CDR3
11	NA	TRBV20-1	NA	TRBJ2-5	TGCAGTGCTAGCGCGGCAGGGACCCAGTACTTC	CSASAAGTQYF
13	NA	TRBV19	TRBD1	TRBJ1-1	TGTGCCAGTAGGAGGACAGGGGACACTGAAGCTTTCTTT	CASRRTGDTEAFF
21	NA	TRBV4-2	TRBD2	TRBJ2-3	TGTGCCAGCAGCCGCTTCTCGGGGGGGGTGTCTAGCGGAGCTAGCACAGATACGCAGTATTTT	CASSRFSGGVSSGASTDTQYF
13	NA	TRBV29-1	TRBD1	TRBJ2-1	TGCAGCGGACAGGGGTTCTCCTACAATGAGCAGTTCTTC	CSGQGFSYNEQFF
13	NA	TRBV7-2	TRBD1	TRBJ1-1	TGTGCCAGCAGTTCCCCTTTACAGGGGGAAGCTTTCTTT	CASSSPLQGEAFF
16	NA	TRBV7-3	TRBD1	TRBJ2-2	TGTGCCAGCAGCCAGGGGAGACAGGGGAACACCGGGGAGCTGTTTTTT	CASSQGRQGNTGELFF
15	NA	TRBV7-2	TRBD1	TRBJ1-6	TGTGCCAGCAGCTTAACCGGGACAGGGAATTCACCCCTCCACTTT	CASSLTGTGNSPLHF
14	NA	TRBV11-2	NA	TRBJ2-1	TGTGCCGTAACAGCGGCCAGCTCCTACAATGAGCAGTTCTTC	CAVTAASSYNEQFF
15	NA	TRBV19	NA	TRBJ2-7	TGTGCCAGTAGTATAGTCGGGAATCCCCCTTACGAGCAGTACTTC	CASSIVGNPPYEQYF
15	NA	TRBV4-3	NA	TRBJ1-2	TGCGCCAGCAGCCAAGATGTTGGGGTATCCTATGGCTACACCTTC	CASSQDVGVSYGYTF
16	NA	TRBV19	NA	TRBJ2-3	TGTGCCAGTAGTACCAGGGGTATGGGGAGCACAGATACGCAGTATTTT	CASSTRGMGSTDTQYF
12	NA	TRBV19	TRBD1	TRBJ1-2	TGTGCCAGTGGACAGGCGTCTCTTAACTACACCTTC	CASGQASLNYTF
15	NA	TRBV2	NA	TRBJ1-5	TGTGCCAGCAGGAAGGAGGGCTCTGGCAATCAGCCCCAGCATTTT	CASRKEGSGNQPQHF
13	NA	TRBV10-3	NA	TRBJ2-7	TGTGCCATTCGCCCCGCGAGCTCCTACGAGCAGTACTTC	CAIRPASSYEQYF
15	once	TRBV19	NA	TRBJ1-4	TGTGCCAGTAGTAGAGCACAGGGCCGAAGCGAAAAACTGTTTTTT	CASSRAQGRSEKLFF
17	NA	TRBV9	TRBD2	TRBJ2-1	TGTGCCAGCAGCGTAGATCCTAGCGGGAGGGCCGGGAATGAGCAGTTCTTC	CASSVDPSGRAGNEQFF
16	NA	TRBV5-4	NA	TRBJ2-2	TGTGCCAGCAGCGGAACTAGTTCAGGCAGGGGCGGGGAGCTGTTTTTT	CASSGTSSGRGGELFF
18	NA	TRBV6-1	NA	TRBJ2-6	TGTGCCAGCAGTGAGACGAGGGTAATACTATCTGGGGCCAACGTCCTGACTTTC	CASSETRVILSGANVLTF
14	NA	TRBV6-6	NA	TRBJ1-5	TGTGCCAGCAGCCCTAGGGGGACGAATCAGCCCCAGCATTTT	CASSPRGTNQPQHF
13	few	TRBV6-1	TRBD1	TRBJ1-2	TGTGCCAGCAGTGGGGGACAGGGGTTTGGCTACACCTTC	CASSGGQGFGYTF
16	NA	TRBV25-1	NA	TRBJ2-5	TGTGCCAGCAGTGAATGGGTCAGGGGGGATCAAGAGACCCAGTACTTC	CASSEWVRGDQETQYF
14	NA	TRBV7-2	TRBD1	TRBJ2-2	TGTGCCAGCAGGGGACAGCTGAACACCGGGGAGCTGTTTTTT	CASRGQLNTGELFF
14	NA	TRBV7-9	TRBD1	TRBJ2-3	TGTGCCAGCAGCTGGACAGGGACCACAGATACGCAGTATTTT	CASSWTGTTDTQYF